The 29 T cell receptor beta chains below come from one sample, sequenced in a study of regulatory T cells in long-lasting Graves disease. TCR beta libraries were built with iRepertoire HTBI primers and Arm-PCR of CDR3 regions. MiXCR, run by TCRdb on the multiplex PCR reads, gives a single entry per CDR3 protein. The table lists about 560,000 distinct CDR3 sequences, roughly 15% of them singletons. Specified time point: newly diagnosed GD, antithyroid drugs for less than 3 months. The TCR library was prepared using RNA isolated from PBMCs. This same sample was also part of a study on T cells in Graves' hyperthyroidism and ophthalmopathy.

The sample in question was peripheral blood mononuclear cells (PBMCs), obtained at new diagnosis, from a patient treated with antithyroid drugs. These receptors were taken from a young man with Graves disease.

This clonotype was recorded a few times. The rearrangement joins TRBV5-1 to TRBJ2-5; TRBD1 matches 9 bases. Germline trimming cut 3 bases from V and 5 bases from J; bases unmatched to any gene: 8. Germline loops: CDR1 SGHRS, CDR2 YFSETQ. This CDR3 spans 15 amino acids. Here the CDR3 reads CASSYRQGERETQYF. CDR3 DNA: TGCGCCAGCAGCTACCGACAGGGGGAACGGGAGACCCAGTACTTC.

The genes are TRBV24-1 and TRBJ2-7; D ambiguous. CDR3 length equals 12 residues. Trimming stripped 1 base from V and 4 bases from J, with 4 bases between. Germline V CDR1 and CDR2: KGHDR, SFDVKD. The CDR3 nucleotides are TGTGCCACCAGTGATTTTGGATACGAGCAGTACTTC. Protein: CATSDFGYEQYF.

There are many counts of this clonotype. The chain links TRBV18 to TRBJ2-3; 9 nucleotides align to TRBD1. Germline trimming cut 3 bases from V and 0 bases from J; bases unmatched to any gene: 4. This CDR3 has 16 amino acids. In germline, CDR1 is KGHSH, CDR2 LQKENI. CDR3 sequence (DNA): TGTGCCAGCTCACCGGACAGGGGTCTAAGCACAGATACGCAGTATTTT. Translated, it gives CASSPDRGLSTDTQYF.

This clonotype was picked up many times. The J gene is TRBJ2-7, the V gene TRBV5-1; D not certain. This CDR3 has 16 amino acids. The ends were cut back, 4 bases at V and 3 bases at J, with 20 bases in the middle. Germline values: CDR1 SGHRS, CDR2 YFSETQ. The CDR3 DNA sequence: TGCGCCAGCAGCCCCGTTGGTAGTAGGGTTGGCTACGAGCAGTACTTC. As protein: CASSPVGSRVGYEQYF.

The gene calls are TRBV7-9 and TRBJ2-5; D is unresolved. CDR1 and CDR2 (germline): SEHNR, FQNEAQ (reference sequence). V lost 0 bases to trimming and J lost 4 bases, with 6 bases between them. This CDR3 has 13 amino acids. CDR3 nucleotides: TGTGCCAGCAGCTTAGCGCCTCCAGAGACCCAGTACTTC. Its protein product is CASSLAPPETQYF.

This clonotype occurred a few times. The chain carries TRBV7-3 and TRBJ2-2; the match to TRBD2 covers 7 bases. The length of the CDR3 is 15 residues. V was pared by 0 bases and J by 4 bases, with 2 bases of the junction left unmatched. CDR1 SGHTA and CDR2 FQGTGA come from the germline V gene. DNA for the CDR3: TGTGCCAGCAGCTTAACGACGGGAGGCACCGGGGAGCTGTTTTTT. Its protein is CASSLTTGGTGELFF. The full variable domain, rest sourced from reference TRBV7-3 and TRBJ2-2, is GAGVSQTPSNKVTEKGKYVELRCDPISGHTALYWYRQSLGQGPEFLIYFQGTGAADDSGLPNDRFFAVRPEGSVSTLKIQRTERGDSAVYLCASSLTTGGTGELFFGEGSRLTVL.

This clonotype was found many times. The V gene is TRBV7-2, the J gene TRBJ1-6; perhaps TRBD1 as D (6 bases). Germline CDR1 and CDR2: SGHTA and FQGNSA. Trimming removed 4 bases at V and 7 bases at J, with 17 bases between. The CDR3 runs 16 residues. The CDR3 DNA follows: TGTGCCAGCAGCTCCTCAGAGGGGGTGGTAAATTCACCCCTCCACTTT. Protein: CASSSSEGVVNSPLHF.

In DNA form, the CDR3 reads TGCAGTGCTAGTGGGACTAGGACAGATACGCAGTATTTT. Translation: CSASGTRTDTQYF. This chain connects TRBV20-1 to TRBJ2-3; 8 bases are a match to TRBD2. Germline assignment: CDR1 DFQATT and CDR2 SNEGSKA (reference sequence). Germline trimming cut 3 bases from V and 3 bases from J; bases unmatched to any gene: 2. This CDR3 contains 13 residues.

This clonotype appeared many times. The chain employs TRBV2 and TRBJ2-5, with 9 bases fitting TRBD2. V shed 3 bases, J shed 0 bases, and the junction held 5 bases outside the gene matches. There are 16 residues in the CDR3. Germline lookup yields CDR1 SNHLY and CDR2 FYNNEI. The CDR3 sequence: CASSDTAGGNQETQYF. CDR3 DNA: TGTGCCAGCAGTGATACGGCGGGAGGGAACCAAGAGACCCAGTACTTC.

This clonotype was picked up many times. The chain couples TRBV5-1 to TRBJ2-1, with 7 bases lining up with TRBD1. The CDR3 totals 15 residues. Germline CDR1 and CDR2: SGHRS and YFSETQ. With V trimmed by 4 bases and J by 8 bases, 12 bases remained unmatched. This chain's CDR3 is CASSPSGGIWDEQFF. The DNA of the CDR3 is TGCGCCAGCAGCCCCTCAGGGGGTATTTGGGATGAGCAGTTCTTC.

Many counts were recorded for this clonotype. This chain connects TRBV11-2 to TRBJ2-5; the D gene is possibly TRBD2 (6 bases). The CDR3 is made up of 13 amino acids. Germline V lookup: CDR1 SGHAT, CDR2 FQNNGV. Trimming removed 6 bases at V and 4 bases at J, with 12 bases between. This CDR3 is CASSLVGGETQYF. The CDR3 DNA is TGTGCCAGCAGTTTGGTGGGAGGAGAGACCCAGTACTTC.

The rearrangement joins TRBV20-1 to TRBJ2-2, with TRBD2 matching over 8 bases. CDR3 length equals 15 residues. V was pared by 6 bases and J by 2 bases, with 8 bases of the junction left unmatched. Germline CDR1 DFQATT, CDR2 SNEGSKA (reference sequence). In DNA form, the CDR3 reads TGCAGTGCCCCCCCACTAGCGGACAACACCGGGGAGCTGTTTTTT. Protein sequence: CSAPPLADNTGELFF.

This clonotype was seen ten or more times. The V gene is TRBV3-1, the J gene TRBJ2-1; D unresolved. The CDR3 consists of 13 residues. Germline CDR1 LGHDT, CDR2 YNNKEL (reference sequence). V gave up 1 base and J gave up 10 bases, with 11 bases separating them. This chain's CDR3 is CASSQGDGGEQFF. Written as DNA, the CDR3 is TGTGCCAGCAGCCAAGGGGATGGCGGAGAGCAGTTCTTC.

This clonotype has at least ten counts. The chain is built from TRBV20-1 and TRBJ2-3, with 10 bases matching TRBD2. This CDR3 region has 14 residues. With 5 bases clipped from V and 0 bases from J, the junction kept 2 bases outside the gene matches. Germline loops: CDR1 DFQATT, CDR2 SNEGSKA (reference sequence). This CDR3 is CSASTSGSTDTQYF. In DNA, the CDR3 is TGCAGTGCTTCGACTAGCGGGAGCACAGATACGCAGTATTTT.

Ten or more counts support this clonotype. The chain links TRBV30 to TRBJ2-5, with D hard to call. Between the trimmed V and J ends, which lost 4 bases and 4 bases, there was a span of 13 bases. This CDR3 is built from 13 residues. CDR1 is GTSNPN, CDR2 SVGIG, per germline (reference sequence). CDR3 residues: CAWKREVGETQYF. As DNA, the CDR3 is TGTGCCTGGAAGCGCGAGGTGGGAGAGACCCAGTACTTC.

V is TRBV20-1 and J is TRBJ1-2; D is undetermined. CDR1 is DFQATT and CDR2 is SNEGSKA in the germline V gene (reference sequence). The CDR3 contains 13 residues. V was clipped by 5 bases and J by 0 bases, with 10 bases between them. This CDR3 reads CSAPENPNYGYTF. The CDR3, as DNA: TGCAGTGCTCCAGAGAACCCTAACTATGGCTACACCTTC.

This clonotype was observed once. A much larger clone lies a single base off, so this may be a read error. V usage is TRBV7-9 and J usage is TRBJ2-7; 15 nucleotides match TRBD2. Unmatched junction bases numbered 5, after V lost 5 bases and J lost 6 bases. There are 15 residues in the CDR3. The germline CDR1 and CDR2 sequences are SEHNR and FQNEAQ (reference sequence). The CDR3 DNA reads as TGTGCCAGCAGCAAGGGACTAGCGGGAGGTGGCGAGCAGTACTTC. It encodes CASSKGLAGGGEQYF.

Many counts were recorded for this clonotype. The DNA for the CDR3 is TGTGCCAGCAGTTTACGGACTTCCCTAGCTTTCTTT. Its translation: CASSLRTSLAFF. The chain has TRBV28 and TRBJ1-1, with no clear D. Per the germline V gene, CDR1 is MDHEN and CDR2 is SYDVKM. This CDR3 is 12 amino acids long. Trimming removed 2 bases from V and 10 bases from J, with 11 bases in between.

This sequence joins TRBV5-1 and TRBJ2-7; a weak D match, TRBD1 (5 bases). Looked up from germline, CDR1 is SGHRS and CDR2 is YFSETQ. The CDR3 is 16 amino acids. With 3 bases removed from V and 0 bases from J, the gap between germline ends came to 16 bases. In nucleotides, the CDR3 is TGCGCCAGCAGCTCCTGGACAAGGCCAAGCTCCTACGAGCAGTACTTC. Translating gives CASSSWTRPSSYEQYF.

In its sample, this clonotype was seen many times. The rearrangement links TRBV10-3 to TRBJ1-3, with D unresolved. Per the germline V gene, CDR1 is ENHRY and CDR2 is SYGVKD. V was cut by 6 bases and J by 4 bases, with 10 bases left in between. The CDR3 sequence is 13 residues long. CDR3 in DNA: TGTGCCATCAGGCCGGGAACGGGAAACACCATATATTTT. Translation: CAIRPGTGNTIYF.

The chain employs TRBV20-1 and TRBJ2-1; 7 bases match TRBD1. The CDR3 has 13 residues. Germline CDR1 reads DFQATT; CDR2 reads SNEGSKA (reference sequence). With 1 base clipped from V and 10 bases from J, the junction kept 7 bases outside the gene matches. The CDR3 loop is CSARVGGSYEQFF. The CDR3 region has the DNA TGCAGTGCTAGAGTAGGGGGCTCTTACGAGCAGTTCTTC.

The chain carries TRBV28 and TRBJ2-1; TRBD2 agrees at 12 bases. The trim removed 5 bases at V and 9 bases at J, leaving 8 bases unmatched. Germline V gives CDR1 MDHEN, CDR2 SYDVKM. This CDR3 has 15 residues. The CDR3 is CASSTGLAGTGEQFF. Here the CDR3 DNA reads TGTGCCAGCAGTACTGGACTAGCGGGGACAGGTGAGCAGTTCTTC.

This clonotype was recorded many times. This chain connects TRBV20-1 to TRBJ2-7; 10 positions agree with TRBD2. The J segment lost 8 bases and the V segment lost 1 base, leaving 5 bases of the junction unmatched. The CDR3 totals 13 residues. Looked up from germline, CDR1 is DFQATT and CDR2 is SNEGSKA (reference sequence). The CDR3, as DNA: TGCAGTGCTAGAGTTGGGACTAGCGAGAAGCAGTACTTC. Amino acids: CSARVGTSEKQYF.

This clonotype was seen repeatedly, ten times or more. This chain connects TRBV11-2 to TRBJ1-4; D not resolved. The CDR3 has 14 amino acids. CDR1 SGHAT and CDR2 FQNNGV come from the germline V gene. The V end was cut by 2 bases, the J end by 5 bases, with 9 bases between. The CDR3 DNA reads as TGTGCCAGCAGCTTACTGGGTCCCAATGAAAAACTGTTTTTT. It is translated as CASSLLGPNEKLFF.

This clonotype was observed a handful of times. The gene calls are TRBV11-3 and TRBJ1-5, with D hard to call. With 2 bases removed from V and 7 bases from J, the gap between germline ends came to 6 bases. Germline V gene lookup returns CDR1 SGHNT and CDR2 YENEEA. This CDR3 is 12 amino acids long. The CDR3 DNA follows: TGTGCCAGCAGCTTAATCGGGCAGCCCCAGCATTTT. It encodes CASSLIGQPQHF.

The sample holds a few counts of this clonotype. Because it lacks the conserved phenylalanine or tryptophan at the end, this CDR3 is likely a read error. In DNA form, the CDR3 reads TGTGCCAGCGCCGATCCCCCTGAGGAGCAGTACCTC. Translation gives CASADPPEEQYL. The chain uses TRBV6-1 and TRBJ2-7; D call uncertain. Between the trimmed V and J ends, which lost 8 bases and 7 bases, there was a span of 15 bases. The CDR3 contains 12 residues. Per germline, CDR1 MNHNS and CDR2 SASEGT.

Ten or more counts support this clonotype. The gene calls are TRBV28 and TRBJ2-4, with 10 bases matching TRBD1. This CDR3 contains 18 residues. Per germline, CDR1 MDHEN and CDR2 SYDVKM. V lost 5 bases, J lost 1 base, and 11 bases stayed unmatched. The CDR3 DNA is TGTGCCAGCAGTGGAGACAGGACAGGGGGGAGCGCCAAAAACATTCAGTACTTC. Translation gives CASSGDRTGGSAKNIQYF.

Many counts were recorded for this clonotype. This may come from a read error, since a much larger clone is one base off. The V and J genes are TRBV6-2 or TRBV6-3 and TRBJ2-6, with D possibly matching TRBD1 (6 bases). The V gene's germline CDR1 is MNHEY and CDR2 SVGEGT. The CDR3 spans 14 residues. V gave up 6 bases and J gave up 0 bases, with 6 bases separating them. The CDR3 region is CASRDSSGANVLTF. The CDR3 DNA reads as TGTGCCAGCAGGGACAGCTCTGGGGCCAACGTCCTGACTTTC.

The J gene is TRBJ2-1, the V gene TRBV30; 7 nucleotides line up with TRBD1. The V and J ends lost 7 bases and 8 bases, in that order; junction bases with no gene match: 8. Germline V gene sequence: CDR1 GTSNPN, CDR2 SVGIG (reference sequence). The CDR3 contains 12 residues. CDR3 nucleotides: TGTGCCTCGAAGCTAGGGGGCGATGAGCAGTTCTTC. Amino acid sequence: CASKLGGDEQFF.